This T cell receptor (beta chain) stems from a study of CD8 T cells in Susac syndrome. Reverse transcription of about 0.45 to 1 ug RNA was performed with random hexamers. With immunoSEQ multiplex PCR, TCR beta CDR3 was amplified across 54 Vbeta and 13 Jbeta. TCRdb reprocessed the immunoSEQ multiplex PCR reads with MiXCR, giving one entry per CDR3 protein. Of 180,000 or so distinct CDR3 sequences listed, approximately 95% are singletons. Controls were healthy donors chosen to match patients in age and sex. TEMRA cells were FACS-enriched, while CD8+ and CD4+ T cells were negatively isolated. Sequencing was performed on CD4+ T cells from PBMCs. The sequence derives from a human donor in good health.

This CDR3 reads CASSLLDTQETQYF. As DNA, the CDR3 is TGTGCCAGCAGCTTATTGGACACTCAAGAGACCCAGTACTTC. The chain combines TRBV7-9 with TRBJ2-5; a possible D gene is TRBD1 (5 bases). Trimming removed 2 bases at V and 2 bases at J, with 9 bases between. CDR3 length equals 14 residues. CDR1 is SEHNR and CDR2 is FQNEAQ in the germline V gene (reference sequence).